The entry below describes one T cell receptor beta chain. The sample belongs to a study of blood T cell repertoires in COVID-19. As handled by the study authors: Estimates of nucleated cell counts were drawn from the amplification of reference gene primers. The assay was immunoSEQ multiplex PCR, and TCRdb's table has in-frame clones only and misses some. Clone size and V and J calls were adopted from that table, with D and trimming inferred from the DNA. The sample lists about 99,000 clones, 81% occurring once. CDR1 and CDR2 (germline): LNHDA, SQIVND (reference sequence). Trimming removed 5 bases from V and 4 bases from J, with 11 bases in between. The CDR3 loop spans 13 amino acids. Seattle's cohort entered during active infection and was followed longitudinally.

The specimen was peripheral blood. The clonotype was recovered from a man older than 75 with COVID-19, enrolled during active disease. The chain has TRBV19 and TRBJ1-2, with D hard to call. The CDR3 sequence is CASSSTFSYGYTF. CDR3 nucleotides: TGTGCCAGTAGTTCTACCTTTTCCTATGGCTACACCTTC.